A selection of T cell receptor beta chains follows, all from one sample in a study of CXCR3-negative and CXCR3-positive naive CD8 T cells. TCRdb reprocessed the 5' RACE reads and keeps a single row for each CDR3 protein, giving no DNA. With over 70,000 distinct CDR3 sequences in the sample, the ten largest clones hold 0.7% to 1%. Source material: naive CXCR3+ CD8+ T cells from blood. These receptor sequences come from a human donor in good health. Some clones in this sample may be carry-over from other donors' samples. The CDR3 runs from the conserved cysteine through the conserved F or W. The order of the fields is V gene, J gene, CDR3 protein.

>TRBV20-1|TRBJ2-1
CSARDHREHEQFF
>TRBV28|TRBJ2-3
CASSFGTSKYF
>TRBV20-1|TRBJ2-3
CSASNWLRSGTQYF
>TRBV5-5|TRBJ2-1
CASSPQGQGYNEQFF
>TRBV28|TRBJ2-6
CASSLLFPGANVLTF
>TRBV6-2/TRBV6-3|TRBJ1-4
CASSYIEEKLFF
>TRBV4-1|TRBJ2-7
CASSQDQTLTGEQYF
>TRBV29-1|TRBJ2-5
CSVRGGKETQYF
>TRBV21-1|TRBJ1-1
CASSKALRTGSHTEAFF
>TRBV6-5|TRBJ1-1
CASTTGSTEAFF
>TRBV2|TRBJ2-7
CARREGSGLEQYF
>TRBV7-9|TRBJ1-4
CASSQLEKLFF
>TRBV28|TRBJ2-3
CASRLLQGSTDTQYF
>TRBV27|TRBJ2-1
CASSRTSGAMGNEQFF
>TRBV11-3|TRBJ2-3
CASSLPADTQYF
>TRBV28|TRBJ2-7
CASWDTSYEQYF
>TRBV6-2/TRBV6-3|TRBJ2-7
CASATLYPISTSGGALEEQYF
>TRBV4-2|TRBJ1-5
CASSQVSDSNQPQHF
>TRBV9|TRBJ2-3
CASSVEGGINTQYF
>TRBV24-1|TRBJ2-1
CATSDFAQGNEQFF
>TRBV12-3/TRBV12-4|TRBJ2-2
CASSAPLSTGELFF
>TRBV6-4|TRBJ2-3
CASSARGGTDTQYF
>TRBV15|TRBJ2-3
CATTERGRTDTQYF
>TRBV28|TRBJ2-7
CASSLVILGDYEQYF
>TRBV7-9|TRBJ2-7
CASSLVGPGGYEQYF
>TRBV28|TRBJ2-7
CASSLPRRTLGNEQYF
>TRBV19|TRBJ2-7
CASSWDSSPREQYF
>TRBV10-3|TRBJ2-1
CAISDRWTGYEQFF
>TRBV15|TRBJ1-3
CATSRPEEIPGNTIYF
>TRBV20-1|TRBJ2-1
CSAPLLSYNEQFF
>TRBV10-3|TRBJ1-6
CAISEKTDPHSPLHF